This T cell receptor beta chain was profiled in a study of blood T cells in healthy people across ages. Study-level results: Long-lived donors exceeded aged donors in naive CD4+ cells and diversity.

The CDR3 length is 17 residues. The germline V gene encodes CDR1 SGHRS and CDR2 YFSETQ. Trimming removed 2 bases from V and 0 bases from J; junction bases left unmatched: 8. A J-beta primer mix and a sample-barcoded 5' primer were used in a second PCR of roughly 6 to 12 cycles. TCRdb recomputed calls from the 5' RACE reads with MiXCR, one row per CDR3 protein. The sample lists hundreds of thousands of distinct CDR3 sequences; approximately 48% were seen once. With respect to this clonotype: Its specificity is unknown.

Each of the donors had around 9 milliliters of peripheral blood drawn into EDTA-treated Vacutainer tubes. Samples each yielded at least 5.5 micrograms of total RNA. The receptor comes from a man aged 55 to 70 in good health. Sample: blood. The V call is TRBV5-1, the J call TRBJ2-7; TRBD2 aligns across 10 bases. Here the CDR3 reads CASSFDGSSGSSYEQYF. The CDR3 region has the DNA TGCGCCAGCAGCTTTGACGGGTCTAGCGGGAGCTCCTACGAGCAGTACTTC.